This T cell receptor beta chain emerged from a study of T-cell reconstitution after alpha-beta-depleted transplantation in children. A library of TCRbeta sequences, prepared with unique molecular identifiers, was generated. TCRdb itself ran the PCR reads through MiXCR, one entry per CDR3 protein. The sample gives approximately 200,000 distinct CDR3 sequences, just over 14% of which show up once; less than 15% is in the top ten. V was trimmed by 4 bases and J by 3 bases, leaving 16 bases between them. This CDR3 region has 15 residues. The V gene's germline CDR1 is SGHNT and CDR2 YYREEE (reference sequence).

This TCR came from a human donor who donated a stem cell graft to a child with acute lymphoblastic leukemia. Here the sequenced sample was PBMCs from the stem cell graft donor, taken from the stem cell graft. The rearrangement joins TRBV5-4 to TRBJ2-5, with D possibly called TRBD1 or TRBD2 (5 bases each). The CDR3 DNA follows: TGTGCCAGCAGCGGAGAACTGGGACCCAAAGAGACCCAGTACTTC. Encoded protein: CASSGELGPKETQYF. The whole variable domain, remainder taken from reference TRBV5-4 and TRBJ2-5, is ETGVTQSPTHLIKTRGQQVTLRCSSQSGHNTVSWYQQALGQGPQFIFQYYREEENGRGNFPPRFSGLQFPNYSSELNVNALELDDSALYLCASSGELGPKETQYFGPGTRLLVL.